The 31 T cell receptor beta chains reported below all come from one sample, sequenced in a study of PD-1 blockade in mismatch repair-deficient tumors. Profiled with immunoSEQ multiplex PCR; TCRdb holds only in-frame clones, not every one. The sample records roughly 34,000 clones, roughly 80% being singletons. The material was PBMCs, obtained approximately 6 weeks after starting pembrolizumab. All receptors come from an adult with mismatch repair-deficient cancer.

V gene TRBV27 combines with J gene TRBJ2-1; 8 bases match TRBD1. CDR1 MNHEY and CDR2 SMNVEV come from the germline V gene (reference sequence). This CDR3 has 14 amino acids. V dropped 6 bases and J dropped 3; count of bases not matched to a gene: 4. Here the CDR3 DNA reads TGTGCCAGCAGGCAAGGGACAGGCTACAATGAGCAGTTCTTC. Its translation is CASRQGTGYNEQFF.

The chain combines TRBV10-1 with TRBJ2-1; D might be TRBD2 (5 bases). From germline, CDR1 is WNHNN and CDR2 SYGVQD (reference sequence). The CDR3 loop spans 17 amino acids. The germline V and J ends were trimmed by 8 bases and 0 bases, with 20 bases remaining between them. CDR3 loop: CASSLGSLPSSYNEQFF. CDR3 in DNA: TGCGCCAGCTCCTTGGGGAGCTTACCCAGCTCCTACAATGAGCAGTTCTTC.

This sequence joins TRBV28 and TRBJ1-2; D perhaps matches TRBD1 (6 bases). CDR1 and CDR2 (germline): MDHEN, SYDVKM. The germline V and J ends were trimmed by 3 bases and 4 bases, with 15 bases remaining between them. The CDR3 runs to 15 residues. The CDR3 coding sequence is TGTGCCAGCAGTTTCCGGGACATCCCCTTCTATGGCTACACCTTC. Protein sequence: CASSFRDIPFYGYTF.

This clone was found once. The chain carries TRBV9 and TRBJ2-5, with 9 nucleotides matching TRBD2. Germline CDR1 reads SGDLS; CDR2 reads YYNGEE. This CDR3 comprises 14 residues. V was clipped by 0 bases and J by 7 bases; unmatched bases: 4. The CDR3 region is CASSVASGTSTQYF. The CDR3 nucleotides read TGTGCCAGCAGCGTAGCTAGCGGGACCTCGACCCAGTACTTC.

CDR3 sequence: CASSPRGDRAEKLFF. The CDR3 nucleotides are TGTGCCAGCTCACCGAGGGGGGACAGGGCTGAAAAACTGTTTTTT. The chain links TRBV18 to TRBJ1-4, with 9 positions matching TRBD1. Germline-derived CDR1 and CDR2 are KGHSH and LQKENI. This CDR3 has 15 amino acids. Trimming at V came to 3 bases and at J to 7 bases, leaving 6 bases not matched to a gene.

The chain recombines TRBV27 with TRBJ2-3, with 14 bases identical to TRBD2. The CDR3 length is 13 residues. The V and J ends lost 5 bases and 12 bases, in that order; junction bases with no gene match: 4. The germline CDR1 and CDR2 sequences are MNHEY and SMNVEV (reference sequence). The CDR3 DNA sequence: TGTGCCAGCAGTAGAGGGACTAGCGGGAGACAGTATTTT. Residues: CASSRGTSGRQYF.

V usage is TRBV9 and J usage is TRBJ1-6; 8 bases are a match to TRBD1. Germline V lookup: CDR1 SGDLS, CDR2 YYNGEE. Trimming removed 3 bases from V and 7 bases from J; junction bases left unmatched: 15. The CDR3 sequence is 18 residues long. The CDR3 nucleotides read TGTGCCAGCAGCGACCGCCTCCGGGACAGGATGGGGAATTCACCCCTCCACTTT. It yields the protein CASSDRLRDRMGNSPLHF.

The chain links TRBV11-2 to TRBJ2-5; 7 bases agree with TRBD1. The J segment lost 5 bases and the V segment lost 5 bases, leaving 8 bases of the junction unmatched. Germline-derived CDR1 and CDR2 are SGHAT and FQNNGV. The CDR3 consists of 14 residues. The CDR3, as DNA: TGTGCCAGCAGCCAAAGACAGGGCCAGGAGACCCAGTACTTC. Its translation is CASSQRQGQETQYF.

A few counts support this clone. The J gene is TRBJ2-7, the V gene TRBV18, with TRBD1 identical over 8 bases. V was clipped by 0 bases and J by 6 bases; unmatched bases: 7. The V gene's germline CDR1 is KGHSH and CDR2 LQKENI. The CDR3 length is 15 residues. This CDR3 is CASSPPAGGGGEQYF. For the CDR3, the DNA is TGTGCCAGCTCACCACCGGCAGGGGGCGGAGGCGAGCAGTACTTC.

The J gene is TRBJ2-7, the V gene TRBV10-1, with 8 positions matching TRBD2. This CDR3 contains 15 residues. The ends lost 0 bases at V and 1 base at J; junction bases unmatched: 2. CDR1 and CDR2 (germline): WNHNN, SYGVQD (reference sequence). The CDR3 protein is CASSESQRESYEQYF. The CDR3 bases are TGCGCCAGCAGTGAGTCGCAGCGGGAGTCCTACGAGCAGTACTTC.

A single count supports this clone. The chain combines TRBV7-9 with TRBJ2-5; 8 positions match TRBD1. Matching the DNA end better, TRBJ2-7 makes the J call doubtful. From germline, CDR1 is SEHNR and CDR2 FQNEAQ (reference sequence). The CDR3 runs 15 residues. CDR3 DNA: TGTGCCAGCAGCTTACTCCGGGACAGGAATTACGAGCAGTACTTC. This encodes CASSLLRDRNYEQYF.

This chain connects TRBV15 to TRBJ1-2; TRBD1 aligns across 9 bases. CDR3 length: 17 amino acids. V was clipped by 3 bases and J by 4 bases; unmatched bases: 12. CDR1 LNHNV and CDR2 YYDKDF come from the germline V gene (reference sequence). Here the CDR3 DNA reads TGTGCCACCAGCAGTATGGACAGGGGACTAACACGCTATGGCTACACCTTC. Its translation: CATSSMDRGLTRYGYTF.

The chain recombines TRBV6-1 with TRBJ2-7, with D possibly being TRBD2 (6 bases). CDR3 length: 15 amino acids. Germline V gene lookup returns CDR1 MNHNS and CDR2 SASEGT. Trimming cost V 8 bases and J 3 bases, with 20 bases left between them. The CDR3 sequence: CASSMEAGNIYEQYF. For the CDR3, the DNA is TGTGCCAGCTCAATGGAGGCGGGAAACATCTACGAGCAGTACTTC.

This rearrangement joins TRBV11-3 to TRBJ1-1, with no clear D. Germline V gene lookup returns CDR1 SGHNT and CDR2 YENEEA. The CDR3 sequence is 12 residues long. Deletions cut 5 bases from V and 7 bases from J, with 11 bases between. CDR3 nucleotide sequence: TGTGCCAGCAGCCCCCCTGGCCTTGAAGCTTTCTTT. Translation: CASSPPGLEAFF.

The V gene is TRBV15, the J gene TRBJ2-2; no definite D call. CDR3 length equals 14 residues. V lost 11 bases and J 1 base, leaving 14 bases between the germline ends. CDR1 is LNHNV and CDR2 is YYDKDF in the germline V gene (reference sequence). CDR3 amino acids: CAASPGGNTGELFF. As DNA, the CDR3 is TGTGCCGCGAGTCCTGGCGGGAACACCGGGGAGCTGTTTTTT.

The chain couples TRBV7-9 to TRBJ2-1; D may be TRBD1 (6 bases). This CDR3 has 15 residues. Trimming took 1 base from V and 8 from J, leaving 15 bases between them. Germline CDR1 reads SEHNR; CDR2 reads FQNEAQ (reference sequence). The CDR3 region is CASSLEGTINHEQFF. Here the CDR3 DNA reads TGTGCCAGCAGCTTAGAGGGGACAATAAACCATGAGCAGTTCTTC.

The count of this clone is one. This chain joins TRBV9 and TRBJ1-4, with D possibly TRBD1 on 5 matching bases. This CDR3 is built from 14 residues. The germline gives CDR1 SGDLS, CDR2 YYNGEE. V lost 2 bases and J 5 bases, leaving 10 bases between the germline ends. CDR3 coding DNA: TGTGCCAGCAGCGTGCAGGGTACCAATGAAAAACTGTTTTTT. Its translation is CASSVQGTNEKLFF. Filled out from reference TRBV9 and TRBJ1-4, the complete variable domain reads DSGVTQTPKHLITATGQRVTLRCSPRSGDLSVYWYQQSLDQGLQFLIQYYNGEERAKGNILERFSAQQFPDLHSELNLSSLELGDSALYFCASSVQGTNEKLFFGSGTQLSVL.

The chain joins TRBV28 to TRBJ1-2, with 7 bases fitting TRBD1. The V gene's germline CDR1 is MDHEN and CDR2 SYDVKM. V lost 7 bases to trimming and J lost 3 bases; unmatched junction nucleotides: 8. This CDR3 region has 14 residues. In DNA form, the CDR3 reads TGTGCCAGCACAAGACAGGGTAGCCACTATGGCTACACCTTC. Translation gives CASTRQGSHYGYTF.

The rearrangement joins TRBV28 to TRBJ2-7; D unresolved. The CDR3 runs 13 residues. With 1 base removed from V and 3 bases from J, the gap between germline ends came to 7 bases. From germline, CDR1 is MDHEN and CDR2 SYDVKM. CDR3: CASSLYGLYEQYF. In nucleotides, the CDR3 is TGTGCCAGCAGTTTATACGGTCTCTACGAGCAGTACTTC.

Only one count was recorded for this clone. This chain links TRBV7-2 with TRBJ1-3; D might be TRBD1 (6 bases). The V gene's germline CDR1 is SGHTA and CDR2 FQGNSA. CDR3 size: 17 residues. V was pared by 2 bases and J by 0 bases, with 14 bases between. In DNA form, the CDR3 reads TGTGCCAGCAGCTTAATGAGGGGGGGGGTCTCTGGAAACACCATATATTTT. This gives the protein CASSLMRGGVSGNTIYF.

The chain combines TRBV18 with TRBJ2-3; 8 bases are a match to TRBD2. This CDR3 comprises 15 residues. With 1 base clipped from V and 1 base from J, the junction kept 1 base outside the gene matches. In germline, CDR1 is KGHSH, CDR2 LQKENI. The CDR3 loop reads CASSPLAGRTDTQYF. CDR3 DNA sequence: TGTGCCAGCTCACCACTAGCGGGACGCACAGATACGCAGTATTTT.

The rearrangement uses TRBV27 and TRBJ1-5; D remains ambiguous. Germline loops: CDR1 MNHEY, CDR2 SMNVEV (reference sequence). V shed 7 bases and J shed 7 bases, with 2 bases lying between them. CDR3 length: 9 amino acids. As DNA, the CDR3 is TGTGCCAGCACGCAGCCCCAGCATTTT. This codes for CASTQPQHF.

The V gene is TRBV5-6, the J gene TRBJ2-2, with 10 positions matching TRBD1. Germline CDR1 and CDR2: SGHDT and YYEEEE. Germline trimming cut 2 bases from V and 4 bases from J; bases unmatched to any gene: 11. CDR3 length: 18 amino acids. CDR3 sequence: CASSLPGQGTVGTGELFF. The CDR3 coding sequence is TGTGCCAGCAGCTTACCGGGACAGGGGACGGTCGGCACCGGGGAGCTGTTTTTT.

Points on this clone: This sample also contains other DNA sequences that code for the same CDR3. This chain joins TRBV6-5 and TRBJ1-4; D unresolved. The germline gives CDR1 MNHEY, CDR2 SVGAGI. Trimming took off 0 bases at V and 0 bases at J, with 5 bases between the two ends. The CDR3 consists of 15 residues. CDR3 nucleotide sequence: TGTGCCAGCAGTTACTCTCGGGCAACTAATGAAAAACTGTTTTTT. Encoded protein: CASSYSRATNEKLFF.

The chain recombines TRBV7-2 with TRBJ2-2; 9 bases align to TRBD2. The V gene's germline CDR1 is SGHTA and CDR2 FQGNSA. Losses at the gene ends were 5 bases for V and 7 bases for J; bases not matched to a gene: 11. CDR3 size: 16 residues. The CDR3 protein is CASSQWAGGNGGELFF. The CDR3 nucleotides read TGTGCCAGCAGCCAGTGGGCGGGAGGGAACGGCGGGGAGCTGTTTTTT.

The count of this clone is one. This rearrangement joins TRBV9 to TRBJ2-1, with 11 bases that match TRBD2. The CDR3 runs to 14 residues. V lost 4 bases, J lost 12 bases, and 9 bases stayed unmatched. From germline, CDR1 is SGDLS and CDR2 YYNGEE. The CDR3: CASSSGLAASGQFF. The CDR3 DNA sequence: TGTGCCAGCAGCTCGGGACTAGCGGCCTCGGGGCAGTTCTTC.

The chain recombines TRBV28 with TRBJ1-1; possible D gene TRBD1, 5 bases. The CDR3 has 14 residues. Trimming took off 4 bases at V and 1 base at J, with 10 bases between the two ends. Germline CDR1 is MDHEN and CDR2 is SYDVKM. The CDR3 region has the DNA TGTGCCAGCAGTTCCCCAGGGCAGAACACTGAAGCTTTCTTT. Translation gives CASSSPGQNTEAFF. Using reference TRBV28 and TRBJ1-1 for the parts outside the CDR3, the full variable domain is DVKVTQSSRYLVKRTGEKVFLECVQDMDHENMFWYRQDPGLGLRLIYFSYDVKMKEKGDIPEGYSVSREKKERFSLILESASTNQTSMYLCASSSPGQNTEAFFGQGTRLTVV.

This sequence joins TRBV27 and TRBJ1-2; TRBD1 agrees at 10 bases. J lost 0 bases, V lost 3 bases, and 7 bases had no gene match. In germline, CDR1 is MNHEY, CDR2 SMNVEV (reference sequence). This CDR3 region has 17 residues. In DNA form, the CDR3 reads TGTGCCAGCAGTTTCCTCGGGACAGGGGCGTCTAACTATGGCTACACCTTC. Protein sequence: CASSFLGTGASNYGYTF.

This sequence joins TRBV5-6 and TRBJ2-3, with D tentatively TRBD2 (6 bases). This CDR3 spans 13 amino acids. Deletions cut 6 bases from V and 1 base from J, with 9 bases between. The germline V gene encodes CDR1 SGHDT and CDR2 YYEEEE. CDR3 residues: CASISSGTDTQYF. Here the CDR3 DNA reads TGTGCCAGCATTTCTAGCGGCACAGATACGCAGTATTTT. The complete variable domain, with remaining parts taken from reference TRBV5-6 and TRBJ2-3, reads DAGVTQSPTHLIKTRGQQVTLRCSPKSGHDTVSWYQQALGQGPQFIFQYYEEEERQRGNFPDRFSGHQFPNYSSELNVNALLLGDSALYLCASISSGTDTQYFGPGTRLTVL.

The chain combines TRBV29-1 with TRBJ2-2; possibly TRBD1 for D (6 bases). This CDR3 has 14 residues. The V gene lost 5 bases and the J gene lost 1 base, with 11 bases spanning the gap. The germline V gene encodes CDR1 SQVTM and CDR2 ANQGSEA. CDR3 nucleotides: TGCAGCGTTAACAAGGGACAGAACACCGGGGAGCTGTTTTTT. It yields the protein CSVNKGQNTGELFF.

The CDR3 protein is CASSERQTYNEQFF. Written as DNA, the CDR3 is TGTGCCAGCAGTGAGCGGCAAACCTACAATGAGCAGTTCTTC. The rearrangement links TRBV2 to TRBJ2-1; D unresolved. This CDR3 comprises 14 residues. The germline V gene has CDR1 SNHLY and CDR2 FYNNEI. V was trimmed by 3 bases and J by 2 bases, leaving 8 bases between them.